The following is a T cell receptor (beta chain) sequence with its context. The data derive from a study of blood T cell repertoires in COVID-19. As for the study in general: There were acute and convalescent COVID-19 samples, and they came from the United States, Italy and Spain. T cells, B-cell-depleted T cells, or PBMCs supplied cDNA or gDNA.

Germline V gives CDR1 SEHNR, CDR2 FQNEAQ (reference sequence). V shed 1 base and J shed 7 bases, with 7 bases lying between them. This CDR3 is 13 amino acids long. Here immunoSEQ multiplex PCR was the method, and the copy in TCRdb shows in-frame clones only, minus some. The repertoire consists of more than 85,000 clones, with roughly 85% occurring once and the leading ten covering 3.5% to 5.5%. The chain links TRBV7-9 to TRBJ2-2; D is ambiguous. Input material: peripheral blood. The source is a man aged 65 to 85 with acute or convalescent COVID-19. The CDR3 is CASSLDSIGELFF. The CDR3 bases are TGTGCCAGCAGCTTAGATAGTATCGGGGAGCTGTTTTTT.